This T cell receptor beta chain originates from a study of cytotoxic CD8 clonotypes in ibrutinib-treated CLL. Study overall: Investigators reported some 25 partial and 2 complete responses; after median around 6 years, around 15 patients remained remitted and some 12 progressed. Overall study findings and caveats: Sampling times, which were not matched between the groups, differed between sustained-remission patients and progressing patients. Clonality was higher at ibrutinib response and returned toward baseline at progression.

As regards this clone: As yet, its antigen is unknown.

J lost 4 bases, V lost 8 bases, and 19 bases had no gene match. In germline, CDR1 is MNHEY, CDR2 SMNVEV (reference sequence). The CDR3 extends over 18 amino acids. Cryopreserved PBMCs provided about 2 micrograms of genomic DNA for the TCR beta libraries. Produced via immunoSEQ multiplex PCR; TCRdb's table is partial and in-frame only. The sample yields about 68,000 clones, about nine tenths seen once. V and J are TRBV27 and TRBJ2-5; TRBD2 aligns across 10 bases. The starting material was PBMCs, obtained after 12 months of ibrutinib treatment. This clonotype was obtained from a human donor with chronic lymphocytic leukemia. CDR3 loop: CASVKRLAGVLILETQYF. The DNA of the CDR3 is TGTGCCAGCGTAAAAAGGCTAGCGGGAGTTTTAATTTTAGAGACCCAGTACTTC.